Sequencing of this T cell receptor beta chain was carried out in a study of blood T cell repertoires in COVID-19. For the study at large: Sources were T cells, B-cell-depleted T cells, or PBMCs; the material itself was cDNA or gDNA.

This CDR3 is 13 amino acids long. The V gene end was trimmed by 6 bases and the J gene end by 6 bases; junction bases not matched to a gene: 1. The method was immunoSEQ multiplex PCR; TCRdb's version includes in-frame clones alone and lacks a portion of them. The data show a few hundred thousand clones, about 90% seen once. The rearrangement links TRBV12-3 or TRBV12-4 to TRBJ2-2, with TRBD1 identical over 10 bases. The sequenced material came from peripheral blood. This TCR was recovered from a man in his forties with acute or convalescent COVID-19. The CDR3 nucleotides read TGTGCCAGCAGCGGACAGGGGGCCGGGGAGCTGTTTTTT. It yields the protein CASSGQGAGELFF.